This TCR beta chain comes out of a study of T cell repertoires in cytomegalovirus infection. About the research overall: CMV infection plus the matching HLA type was flagged by public TCR beta signatures.

This clonotype was seen many times. Its antigen remains unidentified. The CDR3 loop spans 19 amino acids. Trimming cost V 2 bases and J 9 bases; bases outside gene matches: 19. TCRdb redid the calling of the reads with MiXCR, one entry per CDR3 protein. Here the sample spans about 900,000 distinct CDR3 sequences, around 30% being singletons. Whole-study results and caveats: Public TCR beta family frequency separated CMV-and-HLA carriers, including in an independent cohort.

The chain has TRBV12-3 or TRBV12-4 and TRBJ2-1; 10 nucleotides match TRBD2. The origin of this receptor is a human donor in good health (CMV status not recorded). Some clones in this sample may be carry-over from other donors' samples. Sequenced material: cultured CD8+ T cells from PBMCs, taken from culture after CMV antigen stimulation. As DNA, the CDR3 is TGTGCCAGCAGTTTAAAGGGGCTAGCGGGGGCCCCGTTGGTAGCTGAGCAGTTCTTC. This translates into CASSLKGLAGAPLVAEQFF.